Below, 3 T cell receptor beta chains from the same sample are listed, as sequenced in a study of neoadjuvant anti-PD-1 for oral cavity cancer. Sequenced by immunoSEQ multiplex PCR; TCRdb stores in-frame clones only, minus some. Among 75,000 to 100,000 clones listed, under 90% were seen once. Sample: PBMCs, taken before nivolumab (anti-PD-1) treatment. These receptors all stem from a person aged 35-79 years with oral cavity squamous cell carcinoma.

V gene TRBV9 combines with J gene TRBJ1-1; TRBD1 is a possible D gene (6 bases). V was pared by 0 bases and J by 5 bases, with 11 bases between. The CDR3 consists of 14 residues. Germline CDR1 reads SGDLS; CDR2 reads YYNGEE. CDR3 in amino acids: CASSVEGGLTEAFF. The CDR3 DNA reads TGTGCCAGCAGCGTAGAAGGGGGATTAACTGAAGCTTTCTTT.

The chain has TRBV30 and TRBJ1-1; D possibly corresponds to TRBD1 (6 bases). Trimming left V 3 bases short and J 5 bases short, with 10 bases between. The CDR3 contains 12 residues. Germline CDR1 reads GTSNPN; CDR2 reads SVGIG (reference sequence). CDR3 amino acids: CAWSLQGTEAFF. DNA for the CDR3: TGTGCCTGGAGCTTACAGGGTACTGAAGCTTTCTTT. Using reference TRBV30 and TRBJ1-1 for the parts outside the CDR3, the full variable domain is SQTIHQWPATLVQPVGSPLSLECTVEGTSNPNLYWYRQAAGRGLQLLFYSVGIGQISSEVPQNLSASRPQDRQFILSSKKLLLSDSGFYLCAWSLQGTEAFFGQGTRLTVV.

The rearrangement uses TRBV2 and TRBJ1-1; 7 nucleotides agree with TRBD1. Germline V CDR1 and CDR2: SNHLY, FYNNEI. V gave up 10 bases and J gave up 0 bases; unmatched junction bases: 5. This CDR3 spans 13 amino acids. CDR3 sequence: CATKTGMNTEAFF. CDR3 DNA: TGTGCCACCAAGACAGGGATGAACACTGAAGCTTTCTTT.